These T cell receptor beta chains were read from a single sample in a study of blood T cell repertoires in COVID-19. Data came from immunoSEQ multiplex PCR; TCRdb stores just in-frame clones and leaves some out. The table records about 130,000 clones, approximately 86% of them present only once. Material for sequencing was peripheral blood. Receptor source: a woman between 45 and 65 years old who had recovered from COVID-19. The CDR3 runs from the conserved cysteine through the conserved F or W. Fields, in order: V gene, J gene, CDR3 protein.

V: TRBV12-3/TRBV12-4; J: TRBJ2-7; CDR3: CASSLSRTGQYF
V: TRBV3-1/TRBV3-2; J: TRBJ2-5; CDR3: CASSHRGETQYF
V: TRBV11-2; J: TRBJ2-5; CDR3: CASSGTSGSQTQYF
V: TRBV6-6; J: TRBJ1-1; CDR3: CASSQTTWTGSDTEAFF
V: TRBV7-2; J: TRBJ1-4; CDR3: CASSTTGAVGEKLFF
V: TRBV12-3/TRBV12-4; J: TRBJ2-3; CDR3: CASSPGFTDTQYF
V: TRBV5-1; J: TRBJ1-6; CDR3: CASSPGRGDSPLHF
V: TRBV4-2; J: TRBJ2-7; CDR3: CASSQTLAGEGEQYF
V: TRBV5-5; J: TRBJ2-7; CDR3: CASSLDRFSYEQYF
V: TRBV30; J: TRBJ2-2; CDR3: CAWSVGLATGELFF
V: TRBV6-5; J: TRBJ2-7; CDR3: CASSYQGTPGEEQYF
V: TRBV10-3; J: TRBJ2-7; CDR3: CAISLAGSYEQYF
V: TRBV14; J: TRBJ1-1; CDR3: CASSQRYNQGYGTEAFF
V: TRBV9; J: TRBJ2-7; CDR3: CATRGGNF
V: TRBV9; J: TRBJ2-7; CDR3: CASSVGGTTEQYF
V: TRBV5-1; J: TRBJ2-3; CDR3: CASSIGRERATDTQYF
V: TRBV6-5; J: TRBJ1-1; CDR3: CASSYSQGINAFF
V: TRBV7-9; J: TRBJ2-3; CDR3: CASSLQEITQYF
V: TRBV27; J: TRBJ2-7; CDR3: CASSLSSPPYEQYF
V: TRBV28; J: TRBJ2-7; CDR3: CASTGLAGSNYEQYF
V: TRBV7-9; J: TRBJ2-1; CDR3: CASSFRRDDNEQFF
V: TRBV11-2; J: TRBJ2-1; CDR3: CASSSRFASGYNEQFF
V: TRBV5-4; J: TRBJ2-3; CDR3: CASSLAGQGLDTQYF
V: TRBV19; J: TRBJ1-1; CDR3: CASFNPNVGRDTEAFF
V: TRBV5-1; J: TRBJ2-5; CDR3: CASTGQGRVGQETQYF
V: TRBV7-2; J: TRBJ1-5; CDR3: CASSAGTISNQPQHF
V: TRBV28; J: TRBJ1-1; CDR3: CASTPWRDRLSNTEAFF
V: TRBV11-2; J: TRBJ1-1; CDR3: CASSLRGSEAFF
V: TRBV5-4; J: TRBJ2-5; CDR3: CASSLGDRGETQYF